Listed below are T cell receptor beta chains from one sample, sequenced in a study of cytomegalovirus exposure and HLA in healthy donors. Only in-frame clones appear in the TCRdb table, and some are missing; sequencing was by immunoSEQ multiplex PCR. The data contain under 200,000 clones, about 62% of them singletons. The specimen sequenced was PBMCs. Every receptor here comes from a man in his forties or fifties in good health and CMV-seronegative. Both conserved end residues are part of each CDR3. The D gene is left open where the match is weak. Rows may omit the clone size; those that give it use once, few, many or a size class.

TRBD2	-	TRBV4-2	TRBJ2-1	TGTGCCAGCAGCCAAGCATCTAGCGGGGTGTACAATGAGCAGTTCTTC	CASSQASSGVYNEQFF
-	-	TRBV2	TRBJ1-5	TGTGCCAGCAGTGAGCGAGGGTGGCAACAGCCCCAGCATTTT	CASSERGWQQPQHF
TRBD2	-	TRBV30	TRBJ2-3	TGTGCCTGGAGTAGAGCGGGGGGGCGCACAGATACGCAGTATTTT	CAWSRAGGRTDTQYF
-	-	TRBV10-3	TRBJ2-7	TGTGCCATCAGTGAGCGAGACGCGGGCTCCGAGCAGTACTTC	CAISERDAGSEQYF
-	few	TRBV6-5	TRBJ2-2	TGTGCCAGCAGTTCCCGAGTGTCCGGGGAGCTGTTTTTT	CASSSRVSGELFF
-	-	TRBV6-1	TRBJ1-4	TGTGCCAGCAGTGAAGCCTGGAGTGAAAAACTGTTTTTT	CASSEAWSEKLFF
TRBD1	-	TRBV19	TRBJ1-2	TGTGCCAGTAGTCTAGCTGGACAGGAACACTATGGCTACACCTTC	CASSLAGQEHYGYTF
-	-	TRBV18	TRBJ2-7	TGTGCCAGCTCAACAGCCGATGACAGGAGGTACGAGCAGTACTTC	CASSTADDRRYEQYF
-	-	TRBV23-1	TRBJ2-2	TGCGCCAGCAGTCAACCGAGGGAGCACACCGGGGAGCTGTTTTTT	CASSQPREHTGELFF
TRBD2	-	TRBV7-9	TRBJ2-7	TGTGCCAGCAGCCCGGGAGGGGCCTACGAGCAGTACTTC	CASSPGGAYEQYF
TRBD1	once	TRBV19	TRBJ1-5	TGTGCCAGTAGTGGGACAGGGTTTCAGCCCCAGCATTTT	CASSGTGFQPQHF
TRBD1	-	TRBV19	TRBJ2-2	TGTGCCAGTAGTACTACAGGGGCCGGGGAGCTGTTTTTT	CASSTTGAGELFF
-	few	TRBV6-1	TRBJ1-5	TGTGCCAGCAGTGAAGCGCGGGGGGGTCAGCCCCAGCATTTT	CASSEARGGQPQHF
TRBD2	-	TRBV28	TRBJ2-3	TGTGCCAGCAGTTTTGTAGCGGGAGGGCCGGGCACAGATACGCAGTATTTT	CASSFVAGGPGTDTQYF
-	-	TRBV18	TRBJ1-1	TGTGCCAGTAACCAGGGTGGTGGGTCTGAAGCTTTCTTT	CASNQGGGSEAFF
-	-	TRBV4-3	TRBJ2-2	TGCGCCAGCAGCCCGTCCCTCTCAGTCCGCGGGGAGCTGTTTTTT	CASSPSLSVRGELFF
-	-	TRBV19	TRBJ1-1	TGTGCCAGTAGTAGAATAGACAAGAACACTGAAGCTTTCTTT	CASSRIDKNTEAFF
TRBD1	-	TRBV5-1	TRBJ1-2	TGCGCCAGCAGCGTCGACGGGACAGGGGGCTTTGGCTACACCTTC	CASSVDGTGGFGYTF
TRBD2	-	TRBV11-3	TRBJ2-3	TGTGCCAGCAGCCCTGGACTAGCGGGAGAAGTTTCTACGCAGTATTTT	CASSPGLAGEVSTQYF
-	few	TRBV5-4	TRBJ2-2	TGTGCCAGCAGCTTGGCCAGGAACACCGGGGAGCTGTTTTTT	CASSLARNTGELFF
-	-	TRBV7-8	TRBJ2-7	TGTGCCAGCAGCGGAACCGGGACTTTGGCCTACGAGCAGTACTTC	CASSGTGTLAYEQYF
-	few	TRBV18	TRBJ2-2	TGCTCCGGTCGGAGACTCAACACCGGGGAGCTGTTTTTT	CSGRRLNTGELFF
TRBD1	few	TRBV6-4	TRBJ1-1	TGTGCCAGCAGTGGGATGGGACAGGGGGCATCGGACACTGAAGCTTTCTTT	CASSGMGQGASDTEAFF
TRBD2	-	TRBV4-1	TRBJ2-5	TGCGCCAGCAGCCGAGAGACTACTAGCGGGAGATTGGAGACCCAGTACTTC	CASSRETTSGRLETQYF
-	-	TRBV6-5	TRBJ2-7	TGTGCCAGCAAAACTAGGACCTACGAGCAGTACTTC	CASKTRTYEQYF
TRBD1	-	TRBV25-1	TRBJ1-4	TGTGCCAGCAGTGATCCCGGACAGGGCGGAGAAAAACTGTTTTTT	CASSDPGQGGEKLFF
-	-	TRBV18	TRBJ1-4	TGTGCCAGCTCACGCGAGGCGGGAACTAATGAAAAACTGTTTTTT	CASSREAGTNEKLFF
-	-	TRBV5-1	TRBJ2-7	TGCGCCAGCAGCTTGGCCGAGAGGGAGCAGTACTTC	CASSLAEREQYF